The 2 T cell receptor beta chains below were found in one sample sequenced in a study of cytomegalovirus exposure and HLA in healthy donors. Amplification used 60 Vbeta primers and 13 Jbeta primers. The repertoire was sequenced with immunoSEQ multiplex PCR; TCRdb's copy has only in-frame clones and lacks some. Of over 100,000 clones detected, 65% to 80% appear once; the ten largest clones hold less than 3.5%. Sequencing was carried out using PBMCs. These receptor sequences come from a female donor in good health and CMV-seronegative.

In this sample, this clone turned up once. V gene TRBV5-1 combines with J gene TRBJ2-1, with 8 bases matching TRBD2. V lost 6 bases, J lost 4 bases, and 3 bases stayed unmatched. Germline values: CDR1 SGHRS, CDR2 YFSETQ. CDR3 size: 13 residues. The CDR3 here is CASTAGAYNEQFF. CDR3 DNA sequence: TGCGCCAGCACAGCGGGGGCATACAATGAGCAGTTCTTC.

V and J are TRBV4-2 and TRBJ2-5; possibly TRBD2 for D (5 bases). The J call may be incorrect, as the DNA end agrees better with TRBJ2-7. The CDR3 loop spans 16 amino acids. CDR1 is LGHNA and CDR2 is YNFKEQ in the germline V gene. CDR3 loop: CASSQDGSGRSYEQYF. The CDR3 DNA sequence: TGTGCCAGCAGCCAAGATGGGAGCGGTCGCTCCTACGAGCAGTACTTC.